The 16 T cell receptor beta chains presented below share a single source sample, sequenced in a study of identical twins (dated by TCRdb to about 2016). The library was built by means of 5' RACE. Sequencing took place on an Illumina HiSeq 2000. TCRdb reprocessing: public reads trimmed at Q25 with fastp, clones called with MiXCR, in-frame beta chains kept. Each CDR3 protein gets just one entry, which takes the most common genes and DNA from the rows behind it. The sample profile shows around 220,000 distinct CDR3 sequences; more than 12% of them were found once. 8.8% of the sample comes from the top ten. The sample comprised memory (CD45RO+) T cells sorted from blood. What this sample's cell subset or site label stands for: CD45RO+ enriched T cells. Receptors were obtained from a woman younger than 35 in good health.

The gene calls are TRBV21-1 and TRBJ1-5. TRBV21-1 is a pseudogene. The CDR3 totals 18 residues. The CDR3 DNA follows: TGTGCCAGCAGCAACCACCAAACTGCCCGATATAGCAATCAGCCCCAGCATTTT. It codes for CASSNHQTARYSNQPQHF.

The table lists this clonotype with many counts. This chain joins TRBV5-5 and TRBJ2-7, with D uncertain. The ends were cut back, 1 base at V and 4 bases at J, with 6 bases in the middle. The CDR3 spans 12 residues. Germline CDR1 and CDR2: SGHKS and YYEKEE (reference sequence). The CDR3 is CASSLSQYEQYF. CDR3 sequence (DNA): TGTGCCAGCAGCTTGTCACAGTACGAGCAGTACTTC.

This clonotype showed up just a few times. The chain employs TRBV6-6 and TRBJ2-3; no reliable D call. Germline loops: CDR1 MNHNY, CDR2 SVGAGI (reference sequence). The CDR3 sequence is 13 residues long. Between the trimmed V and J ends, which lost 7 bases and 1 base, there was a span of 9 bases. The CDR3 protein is CASIPTGTDTQYF. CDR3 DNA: TGTGCCAGCATTCCAACAGGCACAGATACGCAGTATTTT.

The CDR3 is CASGFLIDGEGMSNQPQHF. DNA for the CDR3: TGTGCTAGTGGTTTTCTTATCGATGGTGAGGGAATGAGCAATCAGCCCCAGCATTTT. V gene TRBV12-5 combines with J gene TRBJ1-5; D is undetermined. From germline, CDR1 is LGHNT and CDR2 FRNRAP. The CDR3 is made up of 19 amino acids. V lost 3 bases and J lost 1, with 22 bases in between. Full variable domain (missing parts from reference TRBV12-5 and TRBJ1-5): DARVTQTPRHKVTEMGQEVTMRCQPILGHNTVFWYRQTMMQGLELLAYFRNRAPLDDSGMPKDRFSAEMPDATLATLKIQPSEPRDSAVYFCASGFLIDGEGMSNQPQHFGDGTRLSIL.

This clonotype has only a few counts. The CDR3 spells CASSQDPRPQGYTF. DNA for the CDR3: TGTGCCAGCAGCCAAGATCCCCGCCCCCAAGGCTACACCTTC. The chain joins TRBV3-1 to TRBJ1-2, with D unclear. This CDR3 has 14 residues. V was shortened by 0 bases and J by 8 bases, with 13 bases between the two germline ends. Germline V gene sequence: CDR1 LGHDT, CDR2 YNNKEL (reference sequence).

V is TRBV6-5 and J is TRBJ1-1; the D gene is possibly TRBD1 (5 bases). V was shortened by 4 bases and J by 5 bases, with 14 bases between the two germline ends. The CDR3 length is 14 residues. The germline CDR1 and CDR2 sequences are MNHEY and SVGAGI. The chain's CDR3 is CASSSPDTATEAFF. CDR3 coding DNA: TGTGCCAGCAGTTCCCCGGACACGGCTACTGAAGCTTTCTTT.

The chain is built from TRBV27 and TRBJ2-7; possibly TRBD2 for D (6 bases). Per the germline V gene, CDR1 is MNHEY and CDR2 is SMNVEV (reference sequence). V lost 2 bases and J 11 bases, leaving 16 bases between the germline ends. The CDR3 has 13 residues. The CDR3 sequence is CASSLNRERSKYF. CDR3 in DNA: TGTGCCAGCAGTTTAAACCGGGAGCGGTCTAAGTACTTC.

CDR3 amino acids: CASSQTTGEQFF. The CDR3 coding sequence is TGTGCCAGCAGCCAGACTACGGGTGAGCAGTTCTTC. The chain combines TRBV12-3 or TRBV12-4 with TRBJ2-1, with a weak D call TRBD2 (5 bases). The V gene lost 6 bases and the J gene lost 9 bases, with 12 bases spanning the gap. There are 12 residues in the CDR3.

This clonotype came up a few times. CDR3 sequence reads: CASTGLAYTDTQYF. The CDR3 bases are TGTGCCAGTACGGGACTAGCTTACACAGATACGCAGTATTTT. V usage is TRBV7-9 and J usage is TRBJ2-3; TRBD2 matches at 9 bases. The length of the CDR3 is 14 residues. From germline, CDR1 is SEHNR and CDR2 FQNEAQ (reference sequence). V dropped 9 bases and J dropped 2; count of bases not matched to a gene: 6.

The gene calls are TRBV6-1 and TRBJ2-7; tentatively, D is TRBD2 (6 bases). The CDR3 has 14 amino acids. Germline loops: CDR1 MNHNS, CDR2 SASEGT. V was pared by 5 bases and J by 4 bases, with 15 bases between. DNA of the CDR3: TGTGCCAGCAGTAGCGTGGGGGGAGGATACGAGCAGTACTTC. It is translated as CASSSVGGGYEQYF.

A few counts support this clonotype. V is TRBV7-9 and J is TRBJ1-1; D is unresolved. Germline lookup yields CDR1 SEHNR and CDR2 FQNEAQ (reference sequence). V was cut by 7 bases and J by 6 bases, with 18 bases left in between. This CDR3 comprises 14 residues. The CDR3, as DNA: TGTGCCAGCAACCCTCTATCCGGTGGCTCTGAAGCTTTCTTT. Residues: CASNPLSGGSEAFF.

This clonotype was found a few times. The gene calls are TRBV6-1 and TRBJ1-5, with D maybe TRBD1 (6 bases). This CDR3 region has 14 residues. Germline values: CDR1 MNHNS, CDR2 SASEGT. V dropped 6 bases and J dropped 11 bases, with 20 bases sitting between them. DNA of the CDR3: TGTGCCAGCAGAAGAGGTGGACAGTTTGATGCCCAGCATTTT. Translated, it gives CASRRGGQFDAQHF.

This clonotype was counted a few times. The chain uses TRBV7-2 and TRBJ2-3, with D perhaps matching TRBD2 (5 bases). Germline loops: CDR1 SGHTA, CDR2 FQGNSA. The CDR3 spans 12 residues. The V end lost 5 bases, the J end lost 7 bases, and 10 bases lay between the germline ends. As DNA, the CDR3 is TGTGCCAGCAGCCGTTCCGGGAATACGCAGTATTTT. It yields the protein CASSRSGNTQYF.

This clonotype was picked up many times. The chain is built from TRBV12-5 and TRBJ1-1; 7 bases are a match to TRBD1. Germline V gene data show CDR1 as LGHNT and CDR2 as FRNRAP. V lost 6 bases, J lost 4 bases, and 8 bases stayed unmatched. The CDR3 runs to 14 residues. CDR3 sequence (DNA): TGTGCTAGTGGGGGGACAGCGGGGAGCACTGAAGCTTTCTTT. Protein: CASGGTAGSTEAFF.

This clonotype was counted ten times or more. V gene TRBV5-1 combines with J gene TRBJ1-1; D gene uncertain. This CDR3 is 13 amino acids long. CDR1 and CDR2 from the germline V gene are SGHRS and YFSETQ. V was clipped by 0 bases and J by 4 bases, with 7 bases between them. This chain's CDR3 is CASSLAVFTEAFF. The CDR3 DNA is TGCGCCAGCAGCTTGGCAGTGTTCACTGAAGCTTTCTTT.

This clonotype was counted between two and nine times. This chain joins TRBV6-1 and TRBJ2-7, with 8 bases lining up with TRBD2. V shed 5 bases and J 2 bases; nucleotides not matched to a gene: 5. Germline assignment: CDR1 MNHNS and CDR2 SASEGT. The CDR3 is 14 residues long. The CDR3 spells CASSITGGPYEQYF. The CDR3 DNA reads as TGTGCCAGCAGTATAACGGGGGGGCCCTACGAGCAGTACTTC.